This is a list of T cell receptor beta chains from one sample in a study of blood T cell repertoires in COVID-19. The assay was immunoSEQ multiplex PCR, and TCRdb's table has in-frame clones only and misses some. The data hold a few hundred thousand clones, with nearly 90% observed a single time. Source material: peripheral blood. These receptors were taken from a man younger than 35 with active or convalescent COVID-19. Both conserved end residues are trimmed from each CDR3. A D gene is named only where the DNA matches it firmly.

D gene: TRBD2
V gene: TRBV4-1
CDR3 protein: ASSQILADTQY

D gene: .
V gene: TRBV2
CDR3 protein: ASSEQTKSSYEQY

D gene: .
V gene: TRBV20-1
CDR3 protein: SASKVARETQY

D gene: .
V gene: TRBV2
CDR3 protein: AGGGVTYEQY

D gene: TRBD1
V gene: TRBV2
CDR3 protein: ASSPWTGVNRPNTIY

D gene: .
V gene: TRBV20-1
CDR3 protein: SADRTYEQY

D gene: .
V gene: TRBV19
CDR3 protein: ASSSLGTNHNSPLH

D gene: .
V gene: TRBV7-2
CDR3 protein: ASSLEAGVYGYT

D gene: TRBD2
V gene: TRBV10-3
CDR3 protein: AISQKREVLYEQY

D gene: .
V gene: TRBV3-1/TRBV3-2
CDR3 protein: ASSLTGDRDSPLH

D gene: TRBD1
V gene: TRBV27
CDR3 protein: ASSRGQGIANEKLF

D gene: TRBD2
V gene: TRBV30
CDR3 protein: GLAGGLSTDTQY

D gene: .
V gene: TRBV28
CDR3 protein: AVEQRRGGTF

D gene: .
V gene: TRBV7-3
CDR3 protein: ASSLTLTSTNHEQF

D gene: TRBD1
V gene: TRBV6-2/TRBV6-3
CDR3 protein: ASSYADRVINEQF

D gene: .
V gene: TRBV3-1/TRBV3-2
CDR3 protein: ASSHLLLPAGELF

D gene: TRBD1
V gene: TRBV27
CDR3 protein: ASSLTTGGAGETQY

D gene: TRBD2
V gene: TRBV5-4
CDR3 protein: ATAGGRSSYNEQF

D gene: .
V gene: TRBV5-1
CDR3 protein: ASKTSGQNTEAF

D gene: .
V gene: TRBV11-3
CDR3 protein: ASSPTSGGETQY

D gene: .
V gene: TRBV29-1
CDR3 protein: SVVGAGNEKLF

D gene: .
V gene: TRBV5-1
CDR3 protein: ASSLVRGNTEAF

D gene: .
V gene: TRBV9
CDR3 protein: ASSVGLGGTGELF

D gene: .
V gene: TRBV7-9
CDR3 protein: ASDRKNTEAF